Shown below are 9 T cell receptor beta chains from a single sample sequenced in a study of shared clonotypes between healthy human individuals. The method was immunoSEQ multiplex PCR; TCRdb's version includes in-frame clones alone and lacks a portion of them. The sample lists about 2.3 million clones; over 90% were seen once. The sample taken for sequencing was naive CD4+ T cells from PBMCs. Specified subset: CD45RA+ positively selected. Receptors were obtained from a man aged 18 to 35 in good health. Some clones in this sample may be carry-over from other donors' samples.

V and J are TRBV7-3 and TRBJ1-2, with unresolved D. The CDR3 consists of 13 residues. V was trimmed by 1 base and J by 0 bases, leaving 3 bases between them. Looked up from germline, CDR1 is SGHTA and CDR2 is FQGTGA. The CDR3 is CASSLIANYGYTF. In nucleotides, the CDR3 is TGTGCCAGCAGCTTAATTGCTAACTATGGCTACACCTTC.

The chain employs TRBV30 and TRBJ2-3, with D perhaps matching TRBD1 or TRBD2 (5 bases each). V lost 5 bases, J lost 0 bases, and 12 bases lay in between. The germline gives CDR1 GTSNPN, CDR2 SVGIG (reference sequence). The CDR3 totals 14 residues. CDR3 in amino acids: CAWGTTSSTDTQYF. In DNA form, the CDR3 reads TGTGCCTGGGGGACGACATCAAGCACAGATACGCAGTATTTT.

The chain recombines TRBV9 with TRBJ2-5, with no clear D. The CDR3 has 13 residues. V lost 0 bases and J lost 1, with 4 bases in between. The V gene's germline CDR1 is SGDLS and CDR2 YYNGEE. The CDR3 nucleotides read TGTGCCAGCAGCGTAGCCGCCCAAGAGACCCAGTACTTC. As protein: CASSVAAQETQYF.

The chain couples TRBV27 to TRBJ2-4; no clear D. Germline V gives CDR1 MNHEY, CDR2 SMNVEV (reference sequence). The CDR3 loop spans 12 amino acids. With 7 bases removed from V and 4 bases from J, the gap between germline ends came to 8 bases. The CDR3 DNA sequence: TGTGCCAGCATGGATCAGAAAAACATTCAGTACTTC. Amino acid sequence: CASMDQKNIQYF.

The rearrangement joins TRBV13 to TRBJ2-1, with D uncertain. The V and J ends lost 0 bases and 2 bases respectively, with 2 bases between them. CDR1 is PRHDT, CDR2 FYEKMQ, per germline (reference sequence). The CDR3 length is 13 residues. CDR3 DNA: TGTGCCAGCAGCTTAGGTCCCTACAATGAGCAGTTCTTC. Protein: CASSLGPYNEQFF. Full variable domain (remainder filled in from reference TRBV13 and TRBJ2-1): AAGVIQSPRHLIKEKRETATLKCYPIPRHDTVYWYQQGPGQDPQFLISFYEKMQSDKGSIPDRFSAQQFSDYHSELNMSSLELGDSALYFCASSLGPYNEQFFGPGTRLTVL.

The chain couples TRBV5-8 to TRBJ1-1, with D perhaps matching TRBD1 (6 bases). CDR3 size: 13 residues. Germline lookup yields CDR1 SGHTS and CDR2 YDEGEE. Trimming cost V 2 bases and J 5 bases, with 10 bases left between them. The DNA for the CDR3 is TGTGCCAGCAGCTTCGGGGGCGTAACTGAAGCTTTCTTT. Translating gives CASSFGGVTEAFF.

The rearrangement links TRBV19 to TRBJ2-3; D remains unclear. Germline V gene lookup returns CDR1 LNHDA and CDR2 SQIVND (reference sequence). V was shortened by 4 bases and J by 4 bases, with 9 bases between the two germline ends. The CDR3 contains 13 residues. CDR3 nucleotide sequence: TGTGCCAGTAGTAACCAGGAATCAGATACGCAGTATTTT. It encodes CASSNQESDTQYF.

A remark on this clone: Additional DNA sequences in this sample encode the identical CDR3. The chain carries TRBV10-3 and TRBJ2-3, with a possible D match to TRBD1 (5 bases). CDR3 length: 12 residues. Germline CDR1 is ENHRY and CDR2 is SYGVKD. Deletions cut 3 bases from V and 4 bases from J, with 5 bases between. CDR3 DNA sequence: TGTGCCATCAGTGACAGGGCAGATACGCAGTATTTT. This sequence encodes CAISDRADTQYF.

The chain employs TRBV11-1 and TRBJ1-2, with 8 bases aligning to TRBD1. With 3 bases clipped from V and 6 bases from J, the junction kept 6 bases outside the gene matches. This CDR3 spans 14 amino acids. Per the germline V gene, CDR1 is SGHAT and CDR2 is FQDESV (reference sequence). CDR3 region: CASSFSAQGDGYTF. The CDR3 nucleotides read TGTGCCAGCAGCTTTAGCGCACAGGGGGATGGCTACACCTTC.